This T cell receptor beta chain was profiled in a study of tumor and adjacent non-tumor tissue in lung cancer. The CDR3 totals 12 residues. V was trimmed by 5 bases and J by 9 bases, leaving 11 bases between them. Germline lookup yields CDR1 ENHRY and CDR2 SYGVKD. A modified ARM-PCR protocol with three rounds of nested PCR amplified TCRbeta. Each CDR3 protein gets one entry after TCRdb re-called the multiplex PCR reads with MiXCR. The profile shows over 100,000 distinct CDR3 sequences, about 63% of them singletons. By frequency in the sample, this clonotype is medium-sized. No cell sorting was done before RNA was extracted from the tissue. Distant lung tissue was collected more than 3 cm away from the tumor edge.

The origin of this receptor is a man in his 60s with non-small cell lung cancer. The chain joins TRBV10-3 to TRBJ2-1, with D perhaps given as TRBD1 or TRBD2 (5 bases each). Sequencing input: distant non-tumor lung tissue. CDR3 loop: CAISPEGREQFF. The CDR3 DNA reads TGTGCCATCAGTCCTGAGGGACGTGAGCAGTTCTTC.